These 29 T cell receptor beta chains came from one sample sequenced in a study of OX40 agonist ivuxolimab in advanced cancers. Some clones are missing from TCRdb's copy, which holds only in-frame ones; the method was immunoSEQ multiplex PCR. The repertoire holds around 48,000 clones, with 85% as singletons. The sequences come from CD4+ or CD8+ T cells sorted from blood, collected in a trial of the OX40 agonist ivuxolimab. These TCRs come from an adult with an advanced solid tumor such as melanoma, head and neck, liver or kidney cancer.

The chain uses TRBV6-1 and TRBJ2-5; D is possibly TRBD1 (5 bases). The CDR3 consists of 14 residues. The V end was cut by 2 bases, the J end by 5 bases, with 12 bases between. Per the germline V gene, CDR1 is MNHNS and CDR2 is SASEGT. This CDR3 is CASSEPGLWETQYF. The DNA for the CDR3 is TGTGCCAGCAGTGAACCAGGGCTATGGGAGACCCAGTACTTC.

V usage is TRBV7-9 and J usage is TRBJ2-1; D gene uncertain. The germline CDR1 and CDR2 sequences are SEHNR and FQNEAQ (reference sequence). The CDR3 has 11 residues. V gave up 6 bases and J gave up 5 bases, with 5 bases separating them. In DNA form, the CDR3 reads TGTGCCAGCAGGTGGGACAATGAGCAGTTCTTC. This encodes CASRWDNEQFF. Filled out from reference TRBV7-9 and TRBJ2-1, the complete variable domain reads DTGVSQNPRHKITKRGQNVTFRCDPISEHNRLYWYRQTLGQGPEFLTYFQNEAQLEKSRLLSDRFSAERPKGSFSTLEIQRTEQGDSAMYLCASRWDNEQFFGPGTRLTVL.

The rearrangement links TRBV28 to TRBJ2-7, with 7 bases matching TRBD1. Per germline, CDR1 MDHEN and CDR2 SYDVKM. With 6 bases clipped from V and 0 bases from J, the junction kept 8 bases outside the gene matches. This CDR3 region has 15 residues. The DNA of the CDR3 is TGTGCCAGCAGCCGAACCGGGACAGTCTCCTACGAGCAGTACTTC. This codes for CASSRTGTVSYEQYF.

This clone was recorded once. The gene calls are TRBV29-1 and TRBJ2-1; 12 nucleotides align to TRBD2. The germline V gene encodes CDR1 SQVTM and CDR2 ANQGSEA. The CDR3 spans 18 residues. J lost 0 bases, V lost 6 bases, and 12 bases had no gene match. The CDR3 sequence: CSVIRLAGVPRSYNEQFF. The CDR3 bases are TGCAGCGTCATACGACTAGCGGGAGTACCCCGCTCCTACAATGAGCAGTTCTTC.

The chain has TRBV28 and TRBJ2-7; 9 bases are a match to TRBD2. The CDR3 runs 14 residues. Germline V lookup: CDR1 MDHEN, CDR2 SYDVKM. V lost 6 bases and J lost 6; bases outside the gene matches: 9. The CDR3 spells CASSIGGRAFEQYF. CDR3 nucleotides: TGTGCCAGCAGCATAGGCGGGAGGGCCTTCGAGCAGTACTTC.

Here the CDR3 reads CAWSIQQGAVGSPLHF. The CDR3 DNA reads as TGTGCCTGGAGTATTCAACAGGGGGCCGTAGGATCACCCCTCCACTTT. This chain uses TRBV30 with TRBJ1-6; 9 bases match TRBD1. The CDR3 sequence is 16 residues long. Looked up from germline, CDR1 is GTSNPN and CDR2 is SVGIG (reference sequence). The J segment lost 10 bases and the V segment lost 2 bases, leaving 12 bases of the junction unmatched.

The chain joins TRBV9 to TRBJ2-3; D uncertain. This CDR3 has 13 amino acids. V was trimmed by 4 bases and J by 6 bases, leaving 12 bases between them. Germline V gene lookup returns CDR1 SGDLS and CDR2 YYNGEE. The CDR3 protein is CASSTYFRDTQYF. The CDR3, as DNA: TGTGCCAGCAGCACCTATTTTAGGGATACGCAGTATTTT.

The chain joins TRBV18 to TRBJ2-7; D perhaps matches TRBD1 (6 bases). V was cut by 7 bases and J by 0 bases, with 10 bases left in between. The CDR3 is 13 amino acids. Germline CDR1 reads KGHSH; CDR2 reads LQKENI. The CDR3 loop reads CASWTDSSYEQYF. In DNA form, the CDR3 reads TGTGCCAGCTGGACGGACAGCTCCTACGAGCAGTACTTC.

The genes are TRBV5-1 and TRBJ2-3, with 15 bases fitting TRBD2. Losses at the gene ends were 4 bases for V and 7 bases for J; bases not matched to a gene: 16. CDR1 and CDR2 from the germline V gene are SGHRS and YFSETQ. The CDR3 is made up of 19 amino acids. The CDR3 region has the DNA TGCGCCAGCAGCCTCGCGGGAACTGGGACTAGCGGGAGGTCTAATACGCAGTATTTT. This gives the protein CASSLAGTGTSGRSNTQYF.

The rearrangement uses TRBV7-8 and TRBJ2-1; D is perhaps TRBD1 or TRBD2 (5 bases each). The length of the CDR3 is 16 residues. CDR1 and CDR2 (germline): SGHVS, FQNEAQ. V shed 5 bases and J shed 4 bases, with 18 bases lying between them. In DNA form, the CDR3 reads TGTGCCAGCAGCCGGAGAGGGGCGGCTCAGTACAATGAGCAGTTCTTC. Translation gives CASSRRGAAQYNEQFF.

The V gene is TRBV5-1, the J gene TRBJ1-2, with no clear D. Germline CDR1 is SGHRS and CDR2 is YFSETQ. CDR3 length equals 14 residues. Between the trimmed V and J ends, which lost 0 bases and 3 bases, there was a span of 9 bases. The DNA for the CDR3 is TGCGCCAGCAGCTTGGCCAAGGGTGACTATGGCTACACCTTC. Encoded protein: CASSLAKGDYGYTF.

The chain uses TRBV28 and TRBJ1-3; 7 nucleotides align to TRBD1. The CDR3 length is 15 residues. The germline V gene has CDR1 MDHEN and CDR2 SYDVKM. With V trimmed by 4 bases and J by 4 bases, 7 bases remained unmatched. CDR3 sequence reads: CASSSPTGLGNTIYF. The CDR3 DNA reads as TGTGCCAGCAGTTCGCCGACAGGGCTGGGAAACACCATATATTTT.

The CDR3 loop is CASSPGGAGEKLFF. CDR3 nucleotides: TGTGCCAGCAGTCCAGGGGGCGCGGGTGAAAAACTGTTTTTT. The chain couples TRBV25-1 to TRBJ1-4, with 8 bases aligning to TRBD1. Germline trimming cut 5 bases from V and 7 bases from J; bases unmatched to any gene: 6. The germline CDR1 and CDR2 sequences are MGHDK and SYGVNS. The CDR3 length is 14 residues. Together with reference TRBV25-1 and TRBJ1-4, the CDR3 gives the full variable domain: EADIYQTPRYLVIGTGKKITLECSQTMGHDKMYWYQQDPGMELHLIHYSYGVNSTEKGDLSSESTVSRIRTEHFPLTLESARPSHTSQYLCASSPGGAGEKLFFGSGTQLSVL.

V gene TRBV18 combines with J gene TRBJ2-1, with 10 bases lining up with TRBD1. Germline loops: CDR1 KGHSH, CDR2 LQKENI. With V trimmed by 5 bases and J by 6 bases, 7 bases remained unmatched. The CDR3 consists of 15 residues. In nucleotides, the CDR3 is TGTGCCAGCTCAAGAGACAGGGGGCGAAGCAATGAGCAGTTCTTC. Translation: CASSRDRGRSNEQFF.

The chain recombines TRBV2 with TRBJ2-2, with 9 bases matching TRBD1. Germline values: CDR1 SNHLY, CDR2 FYNNEI. J lost 6 bases, V lost 7 bases, and 6 bases had no gene match. The CDR3 runs 14 residues. As DNA, the CDR3 is TGTGCCAGCAATACAGGGGGCGAGTCCGGGGAGCTGTTTTTT. Its protein product is CASNTGGESGELFF.

The chain uses TRBV9 and TRBJ2-2, with a tentative D call TRBD2 (5 bases). The CDR3 sequence is 17 residues long. Germline CDR1 and CDR2: SGDLS and YYNGEE. V lost 4 bases, J lost 8 bases, and 24 bases lay in between. The CDR3 reads CASSPYVRTAGGGELFF. The CDR3 DNA sequence: TGTGCCAGCAGCCCATACGTACGGACGGCCGGAGGAGGGGAGCTGTTTTTT.

The chain recombines TRBV29-1 with TRBJ1-1, with D hard to call. Between the trimmed V and J ends, which lost 6 bases and 5 bases, there was a span of 19 bases. The CDR3 spans 14 residues. Germline V gene lookup returns CDR1 SQVTM and CDR2 ANQGSEA. The CDR3 reads CSVSVRRVGTEAFF. For the CDR3, the DNA is TGCAGCGTCTCAGTCCGAAGGGTGGGAACTGAAGCTTTCTTT.

This chain uses TRBV19 with TRBJ1-5; TRBD1 is a possible D gene (6 bases). The germline gives CDR1 LNHDA, CDR2 SQIVND (reference sequence). CDR3 length: 16 amino acids. Trimming took off 5 bases at V and 2 bases at J, with 16 bases between the two ends. CDR3 coding DNA: TGTGCCAGTAGTTCGCCTGGGGGGGGCGGCAATCAGCCCCAGCATTTT. Residues: CASSSPGGGGNQPQHF.

This CDR3 reads CASRPPGRLGAVAFF. The CDR3 DNA sequence: TGTGCCAGCAGACCGCCGGGGCGGCTAGGGGCGGTAGCTTTCTTT. The chain links TRBV28 to TRBJ1-1; tentatively, D is TRBD1 (5 bases). The length of the CDR3 is 15 residues. The germline CDR1 and CDR2 sequences are MDHEN and SYDVKM. V lost 6 bases to trimming and J lost 10 bases, with 24 bases between them.

The chain has TRBV18 and TRBJ2-1, with TRBD1 as a possible D gene (5 bases). The germline V and J ends were trimmed by 1 base and 10 bases, with 14 bases remaining between them. The CDR3 is 14 amino acids. From germline, CDR1 is KGHSH and CDR2 LQKENI. CDR3 nucleotides: TGTGCCAGCTCACCACTCAGTAGTAGGGGCGAGCAGTTCTTC. Amino acids: CASSPLSSRGEQFF.

The CDR3 region has the DNA TGTGCCAGCAGCCGATTGCCTAGCGGGAGCTCCTACAATGAGCAGTTCTTC. Translation gives CASSRLPSGSSYNEQFF. V usage is TRBV11-3 and J usage is TRBJ2-1, with 10 bases aligning to TRBD2. CDR3 length: 17 amino acids. In germline, CDR1 is SGHNT, CDR2 YENEEA. With V trimmed by 5 bases and J by 0 bases, 7 bases remained unmatched.

The DNA of the CDR3 is TGTGCCAGCAGAGAGGGACAGGGTAGCACAGATACGCAGTATTTT. Translated, it gives CASREGQGSTDTQYF. This chain joins TRBV6-5 and TRBJ2-3, with 9 bases identical to TRBD1. The CDR3 contains 15 residues. Germline loops: CDR1 MNHEY, CDR2 SVGAGI. The V and J ends lost 6 bases and 0 bases, in that order; junction bases with no gene match: 4.

V gene TRBV11-2 combines with J gene TRBJ1-1; perhaps TRBD1 as D (5 bases). Germline V lookup: CDR1 SGHAT, CDR2 FQNNGV. The CDR3 length is 12 residues. V was shortened by 1 base and J by 10 bases, with 10 bases between the two germline ends. The CDR3 DNA is TGTGCCAGCAGCTTAGGTGGGGGTGGAGCTTTCTTT. Translation: CASSLGGGGAFF.

This chain connects TRBV5-1 to TRBJ1-1, with TRBD1 matching over 9 bases. Germline values: CDR1 SGHRS, CDR2 YFSETQ. The CDR3 length is 13 residues. Unmatched junction bases numbered 4, after V lost 3 bases and J lost 7 bases. CDR3 region: CASSSDRGFEAFF. DNA of the CDR3: TGCGCCAGCAGCTCTGACAGGGGGTTTGAAGCTTTCTTT.

The V gene is TRBV7-8, the J gene TRBJ2-3; 10 bases map to TRBD1. From germline, CDR1 is SGHVS and CDR2 FQNEAQ. The CDR3 is 16 residues long. The V and J ends lost 5 bases and 1 base, in that order; junction bases with no gene match: 6. CDR3 in DNA: TGTGCCAGCAGCCCGGGACAGGGGTACGGCACAGATACGCAGTATTTT. As protein: CASSPGQGYGTDTQYF.

V gene TRBV29-1 combines with J gene TRBJ2-7, with D perhaps matching TRBD2 (6 bases). V lost 4 bases, J lost 1 base, and 14 bases lay in between. From germline, CDR1 is SQVTM and CDR2 ANQGSEA. This CDR3 has 14 residues. CDR3 region: CSVVPPSASYEQYF. CDR3 DNA: TGCAGCGTTGTTCCGCCTAGCGCGTCCTACGAGCAGTACTTC.

The chain is built from TRBV7-8 and TRBJ2-4; 7 bases are a match to TRBD1. The CDR3 covers 14 residues. Germline V gene sequence: CDR1 SGHVS, CDR2 FQNEAQ. Trimming took 4 bases from V and 9 from J; bases not matched to a gene: 9. CDR3 residues: CASSSDRDLSIQYF. The CDR3 DNA follows: TGTGCCAGCAGCTCAGACAGGGACCTAAGCATTCAGTACTTC.

The rearrangement joins TRBV10-3 to TRBJ2-3, with 14 bases matching TRBD2. This CDR3 is 19 amino acids long. Germline V CDR1 and CDR2: ENHRY, SYGVKD. J was trimmed by 0 bases and V by 5 bases; bases with no gene match: 10. CDR3 coding DNA: TGTGCCATCAGTCCGACTAGCGGGAGGGCCGAAGAAAGCACAGATACGCAGTATTTT. This sequence encodes CAISPTSGRAEESTDTQYF.

The V gene is TRBV29-1, the J gene TRBJ1-2; D perhaps matches TRBD1 (5 bases). This CDR3 spans 12 amino acids. Germline V gene sequence: CDR1 SQVTM, CDR2 ANQGSEA. Trimming left V 7 bases short and J 4 bases short, with 13 bases between. The chain's CDR3 is CSGGGAGYGYTF. The CDR3 DNA is TGCAGCGGAGGTGGGGCAGGCTATGGCTACACCTTC.